The clone carrying this T cell receptor (beta chain) was seen only once. Its antigen is as yet unknown. This sample is part of a study of CD8 T cells in Susac syndrome. Study-wide results and caveats: By the study's own acknowledgment, its TCR sequencing and HLA analysis included relatively few individuals.

The sequenced target, TCR beta, came from blood CD8+ and CD4+ T cells. Isolation of CD8+ and CD4+ T cells was performed negatively, whereas enrichment of TEMRA cells was done by FACS. Per germline, CDR1 SQVTM and CDR2 ANQGSEA. The length of the CDR3 is 13 residues. Between the trimmed V and J ends, which lost 7 bases and 0 bases, there was a span of 11 bases. cDNA came from around 0.5 to 1 ug RNA primed by random hexamers. The TCR beta CDR3 was amplified by immunoSEQ multiplex PCR across 54 Vbeta, 13 Jbeta. MiXCR, applied by TCRdb to the immunoSEQ multiplex PCR reads, yields one record per CDR3 protein. Of about 300,000 distinct CDR3 sequences in the sample, 90% to 95% were seen once.

The V and J genes are TRBV29-1 and TRBJ2-3; the D gene is possibly TRBD2 (5 bases). Specimen: CD4+ T cells from PBMCs. This clonotype was obtained from a human donor with multiple sclerosis. The CDR3 region has the DNA TGCAGCGGTGGAGGTCTTAGCACAGATACGCAGTATTTT. This translates into CSGGGLSTDTQYF.